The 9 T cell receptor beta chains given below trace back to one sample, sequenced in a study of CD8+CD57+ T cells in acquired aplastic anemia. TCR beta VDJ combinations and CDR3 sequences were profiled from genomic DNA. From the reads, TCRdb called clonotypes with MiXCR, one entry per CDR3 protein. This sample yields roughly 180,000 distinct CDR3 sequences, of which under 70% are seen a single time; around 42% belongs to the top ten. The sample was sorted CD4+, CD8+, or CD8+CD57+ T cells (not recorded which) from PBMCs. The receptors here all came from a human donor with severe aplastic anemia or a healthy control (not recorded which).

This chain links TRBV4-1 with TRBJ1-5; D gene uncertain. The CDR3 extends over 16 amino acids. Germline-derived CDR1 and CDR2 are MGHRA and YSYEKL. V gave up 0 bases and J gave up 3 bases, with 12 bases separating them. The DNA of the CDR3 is TGCGCCAGCAGCCAAGATTTCGGTAGGGTCAATCAGCCCCAGCATTTT. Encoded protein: CASSQDFGRVNQPQHF.

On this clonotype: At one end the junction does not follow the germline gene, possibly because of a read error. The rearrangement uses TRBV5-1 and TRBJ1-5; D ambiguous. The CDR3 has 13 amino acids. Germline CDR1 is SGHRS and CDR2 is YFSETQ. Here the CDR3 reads CASSFQENQPQHF. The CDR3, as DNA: TGTGCCAGCAGCTTCCAGGAGAATCAGCCCCAGCATTTT.

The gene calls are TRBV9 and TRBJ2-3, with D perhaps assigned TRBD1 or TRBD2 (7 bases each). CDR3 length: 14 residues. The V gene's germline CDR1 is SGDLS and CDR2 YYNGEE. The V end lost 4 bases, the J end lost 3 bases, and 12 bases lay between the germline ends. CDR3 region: CASSQGGGTDTQYF. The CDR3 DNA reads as TGTGCCAGCAGCCAGGGGGGAGGGACAGATACGCAGTATTTT.

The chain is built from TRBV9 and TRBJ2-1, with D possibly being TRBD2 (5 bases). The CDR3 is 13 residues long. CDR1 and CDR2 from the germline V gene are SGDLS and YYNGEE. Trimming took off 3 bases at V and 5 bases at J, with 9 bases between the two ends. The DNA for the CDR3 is TGTGCCAGCAGCGGGACTGTGCACAATGAGCAGTTCTTC. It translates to CASSGTVHNEQFF.

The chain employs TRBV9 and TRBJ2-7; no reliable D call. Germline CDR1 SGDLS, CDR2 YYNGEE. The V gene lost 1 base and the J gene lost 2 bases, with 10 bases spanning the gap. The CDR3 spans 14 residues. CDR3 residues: CASSVHPGPYEQYF. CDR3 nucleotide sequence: TGTGCCAGCAGCGTACACCCAGGACCCTACGAGCAGTACTTC.

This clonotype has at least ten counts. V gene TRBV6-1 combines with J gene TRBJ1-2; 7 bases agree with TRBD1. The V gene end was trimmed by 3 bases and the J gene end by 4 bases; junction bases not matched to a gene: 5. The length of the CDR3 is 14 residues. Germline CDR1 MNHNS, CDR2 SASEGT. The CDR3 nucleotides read TGTGCCAGCAGTGATGTGACAGGGACCTATGGCTACACCTTC. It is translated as CASSDVTGTYGYTF.

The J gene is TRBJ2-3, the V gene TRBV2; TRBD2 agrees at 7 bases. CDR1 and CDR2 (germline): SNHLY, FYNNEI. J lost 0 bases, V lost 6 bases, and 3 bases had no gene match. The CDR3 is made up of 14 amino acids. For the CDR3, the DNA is TGTGCCAGCAGAGCGGGGATTAGCACAGATACGCAGTATTTT. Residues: CASRAGISTDTQYF.

In DNA, the CDR3 is TGTGCCAGCAGGGCACACGCGGGAGGTCCGAACACCGGGGAGCTGTTTTTT. It translates to CASRAHAGGPNTGELFF. The chain uses TRBV7-8 and TRBJ2-2; 8 bases match TRBD2. The CDR3 runs to 17 residues. Germline assignment: CDR1 SGHVS and CDR2 FQNEAQ. Trimming removed 6 bases from V and 0 bases from J; junction bases left unmatched: 9.

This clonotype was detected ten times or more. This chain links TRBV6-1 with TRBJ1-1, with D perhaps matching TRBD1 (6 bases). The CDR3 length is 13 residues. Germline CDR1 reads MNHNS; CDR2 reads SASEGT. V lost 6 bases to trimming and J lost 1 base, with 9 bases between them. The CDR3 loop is CASRDRWNTEAFF. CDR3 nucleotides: TGTGCCAGCAGGGACAGATGGAACACTGAAGCTTTCTTT.